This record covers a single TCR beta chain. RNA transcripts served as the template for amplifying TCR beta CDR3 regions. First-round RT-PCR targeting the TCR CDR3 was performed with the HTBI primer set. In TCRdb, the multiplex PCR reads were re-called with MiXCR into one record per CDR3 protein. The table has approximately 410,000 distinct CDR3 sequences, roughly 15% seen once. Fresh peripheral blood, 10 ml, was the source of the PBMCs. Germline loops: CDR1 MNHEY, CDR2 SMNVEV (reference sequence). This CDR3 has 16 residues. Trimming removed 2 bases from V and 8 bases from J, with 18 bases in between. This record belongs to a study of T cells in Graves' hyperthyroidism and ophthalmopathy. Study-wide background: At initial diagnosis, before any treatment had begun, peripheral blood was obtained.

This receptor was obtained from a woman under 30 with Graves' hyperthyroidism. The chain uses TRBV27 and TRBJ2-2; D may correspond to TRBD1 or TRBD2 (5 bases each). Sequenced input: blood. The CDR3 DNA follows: TGTGCCAGCAGTTTAATTGGGGACGGTAGTACAGGGGAGCTGTTTTTT. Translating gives CASSLIGDGSTGELFF.